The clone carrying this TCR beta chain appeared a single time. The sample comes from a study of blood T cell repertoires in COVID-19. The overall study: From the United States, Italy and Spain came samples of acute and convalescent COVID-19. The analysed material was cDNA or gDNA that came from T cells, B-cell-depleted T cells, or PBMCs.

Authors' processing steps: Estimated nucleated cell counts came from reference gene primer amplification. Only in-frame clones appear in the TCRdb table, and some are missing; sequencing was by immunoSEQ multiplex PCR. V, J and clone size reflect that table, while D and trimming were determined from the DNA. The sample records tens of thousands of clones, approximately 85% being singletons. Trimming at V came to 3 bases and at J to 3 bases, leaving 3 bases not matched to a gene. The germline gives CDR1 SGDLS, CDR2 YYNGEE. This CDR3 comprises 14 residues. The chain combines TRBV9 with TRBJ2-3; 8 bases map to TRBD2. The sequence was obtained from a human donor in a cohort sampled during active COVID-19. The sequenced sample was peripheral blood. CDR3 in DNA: TGTGCCAGCAGCGCTAGCGGGCAGACAGATACGCAGTATTTT. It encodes CASSASGQTDTQYF. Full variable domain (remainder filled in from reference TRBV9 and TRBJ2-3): DSGVTQTPKHLITATGQRVTLRCSPRSGDLSVYWYQQSLDQGLQFLIQYYNGEERAKGNILERFSAQQFPDLHSELNLSSLELGDSALYFCASSASGQTDTQYFGPGTRLTVL.